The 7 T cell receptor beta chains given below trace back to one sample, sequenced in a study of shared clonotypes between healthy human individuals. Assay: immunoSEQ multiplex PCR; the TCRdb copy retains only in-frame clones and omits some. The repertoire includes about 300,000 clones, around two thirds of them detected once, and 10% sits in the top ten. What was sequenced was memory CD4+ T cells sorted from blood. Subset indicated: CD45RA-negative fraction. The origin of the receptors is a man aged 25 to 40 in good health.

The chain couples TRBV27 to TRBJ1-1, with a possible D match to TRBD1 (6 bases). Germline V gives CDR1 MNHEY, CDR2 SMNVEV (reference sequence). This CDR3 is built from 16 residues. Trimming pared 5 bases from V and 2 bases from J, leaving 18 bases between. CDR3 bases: TGTGCCAGCAGTCCGGCCTGGGGGCGGCAAAACACTGAAGCTTTCTTT. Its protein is CASSPAWGRQNTEAFF.

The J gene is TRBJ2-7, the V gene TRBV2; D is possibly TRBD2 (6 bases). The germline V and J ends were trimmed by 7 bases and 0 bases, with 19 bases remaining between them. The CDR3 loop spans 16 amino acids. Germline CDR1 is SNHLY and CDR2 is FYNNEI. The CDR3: CASNLGGTQSSYEQYF. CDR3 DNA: TGTGCCAGCAACTTAGGAGGGACTCAGAGCTCCTACGAGCAGTACTTC.

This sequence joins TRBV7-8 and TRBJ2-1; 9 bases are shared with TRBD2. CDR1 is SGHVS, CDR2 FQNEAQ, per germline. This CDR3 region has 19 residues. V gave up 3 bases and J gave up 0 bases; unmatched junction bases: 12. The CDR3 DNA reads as TGTGCCAGCAGCTTGTCGATAGCGGGAGCCCTCAGCTCCTACAATGAGCAGTTCTTC. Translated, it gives CASSLSIAGALSSYNEQFF.

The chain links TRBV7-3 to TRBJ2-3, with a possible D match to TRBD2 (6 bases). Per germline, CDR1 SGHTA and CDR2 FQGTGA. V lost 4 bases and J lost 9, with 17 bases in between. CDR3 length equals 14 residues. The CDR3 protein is CASSSRDSPLTQYF. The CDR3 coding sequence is TGTGCCAGCAGCTCCCGGGACTCGCCTCTCACGCAGTATTTT.

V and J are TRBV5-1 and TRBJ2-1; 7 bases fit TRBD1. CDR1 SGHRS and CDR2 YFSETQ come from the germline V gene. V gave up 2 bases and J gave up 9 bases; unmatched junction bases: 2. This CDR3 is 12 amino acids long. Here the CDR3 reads CASSLQGREQFF. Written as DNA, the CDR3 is TGCGCCAGCAGCTTACAGGGGCGTGAGCAGTTCTTC.

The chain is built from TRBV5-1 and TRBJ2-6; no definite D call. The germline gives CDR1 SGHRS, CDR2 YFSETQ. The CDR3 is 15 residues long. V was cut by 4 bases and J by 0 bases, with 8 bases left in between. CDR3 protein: CASSPGPSGANVLTF. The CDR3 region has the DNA TGCGCCAGCAGCCCCGGGCCCTCTGGGGCCAACGTCCTGACTTTC.

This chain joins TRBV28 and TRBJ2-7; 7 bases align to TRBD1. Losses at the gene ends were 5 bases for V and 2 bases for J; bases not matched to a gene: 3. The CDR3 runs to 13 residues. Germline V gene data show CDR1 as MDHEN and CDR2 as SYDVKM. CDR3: CASSQGQPYEQYF. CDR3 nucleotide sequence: TGTGCCAGCAGTCAGGGACAGCCCTACGAGCAGTACTTC. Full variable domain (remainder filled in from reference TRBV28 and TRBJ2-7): DVKVTQSSRYLVKRTGEKVFLECVQDMDHENMFWYRQDPGLGLRLIYFSYDVKMKEKGDIPEGYSVSREKKERFSLILESASTNQTSMYLCASSQGQPYEQYFGPGTRLTVT.